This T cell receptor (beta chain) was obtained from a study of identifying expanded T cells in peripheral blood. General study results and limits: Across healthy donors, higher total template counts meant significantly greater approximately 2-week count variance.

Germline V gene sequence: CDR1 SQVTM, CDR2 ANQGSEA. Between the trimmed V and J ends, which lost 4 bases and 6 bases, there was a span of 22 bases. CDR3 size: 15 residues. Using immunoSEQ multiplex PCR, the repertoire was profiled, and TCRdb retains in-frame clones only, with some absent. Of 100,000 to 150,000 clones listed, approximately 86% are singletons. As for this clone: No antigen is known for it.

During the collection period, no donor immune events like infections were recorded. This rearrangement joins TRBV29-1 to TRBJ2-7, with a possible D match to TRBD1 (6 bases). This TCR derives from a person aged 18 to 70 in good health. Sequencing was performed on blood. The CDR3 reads CSVGGHAGTRFEQYF. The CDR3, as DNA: TGCAGCGTTGGAGGGCATGCCGGGACACGCTTCGAGCAGTACTTC.